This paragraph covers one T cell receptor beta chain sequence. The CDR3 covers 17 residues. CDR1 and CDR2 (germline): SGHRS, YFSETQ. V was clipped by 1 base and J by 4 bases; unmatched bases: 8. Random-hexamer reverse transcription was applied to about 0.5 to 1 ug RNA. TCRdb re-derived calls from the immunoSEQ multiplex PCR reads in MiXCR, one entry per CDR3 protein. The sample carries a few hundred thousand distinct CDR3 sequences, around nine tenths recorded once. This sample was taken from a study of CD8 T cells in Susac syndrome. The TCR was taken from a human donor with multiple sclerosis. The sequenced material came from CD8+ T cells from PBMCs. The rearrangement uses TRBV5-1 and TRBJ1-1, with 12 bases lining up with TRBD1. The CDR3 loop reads CASSLKGQGALSTEAFF. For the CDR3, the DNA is TGCGCCAGCAGCTTGAAGGGACAGGGGGCTCTTTCCACTGAAGCTTTCTTT.